The T cell receptor beta chain described here comes from a study of CD8 T cells in ankylosing spondylitis. Quantitative barcoded 5'-RACE was used to prepare TCR beta libraries. TCRdb re-derived calls from the 5' RACE reads in MiXCR, one entry per CDR3 protein. The sample shows hundreds of thousands of distinct CDR3 sequences, under 12% of them seen only once. Notes on the study in general: Characteristic, it appeared, of ankylosing spondylitis blood was a TCR beta motif of about eight highly homologous variants. Reportedly, matched ankylosing spondylitis synovial fluid was significantly enriched for disease-linked clones.

Germline loops: CDR1 DFQATT, CDR2 SNEGSKA (reference sequence). The length of the CDR3 is 12 residues. With 3 bases clipped from V and 9 bases from J, the junction kept 5 bases outside the gene matches. Only a few counts were recorded for this clonotype. Its antigen is undetermined. The source is a male donor with ankylosing spondylitis or in good health (not recorded which). The sample was blood, either unsorted or a sorted T cell fraction (not recorded which). V is TRBV20-1 and J is TRBJ2-1; the match to TRBD1 covers 7 bases. The CDR3 DNA reads TGCAGTGCTAGCTCGACAGGGACTGAGCAGTTCTTC. This gives the protein CSASSTGTEQFF.